This TCR beta chain was recorded in a study of blood T cell repertoires in COVID-19. Study at large: Samples taken during acute and convalescent COVID-19 were collected in the United States, Italy and Spain.

With 4 bases removed from V and 4 bases from J, the gap between germline ends came to 11 bases. The CDR3 totals 14 residues. CDR1 and CDR2 (germline): SGHRS, YFSETQ. Profiled with immunoSEQ multiplex PCR; TCRdb holds only in-frame clones, not every one. The profile covers about 200,000 clones, with 85% appearing a single time and approximately 5% taken by the ten largest. The clonotype comes from a woman of 80 years or more with acute or convalescent COVID-19. Sequencing was carried out using peripheral blood. The rearrangement joins TRBV5-1 to TRBJ2-2, with D possibly TRBD1 on 5 matching bases. The CDR3, as DNA: TGCGCCAGCAGCCCCAGGACAAGCACCGGGGAGCTGTTTTTT. Protein: CASSPRTSTGELFF.